The 9 T cell receptor beta chains reported below all come from one sample, sequenced in a study of a mutant IDH1 vaccine in newly diagnosed glioma. TCRdb keeps only in-frame clones here, not all; method: immunoSEQ multiplex PCR. The top ten hold around 1.5% of the sample, which has approximately 43,000 clones, 80% to 90% seen once. These receptors' targets are unknown. Stated time point: week 35, safety follow-up. Vaccination used 300 ug of mutant IDH1 20-mer peptide per dose, with topical imiquimod. The material sequenced was PBMCs, taken from a glioma patient whose treatment included an IDH1 peptide vaccine. These receptors were collected from a man aged 35-49 years with glioma.

This rearrangement joins TRBV6-5 to TRBJ1-1; D perhaps matches TRBD1 (6 bases). The V gene's germline CDR1 is MNHEY and CDR2 SVGAGI. CDR3 size: 15 residues. V was shortened by 2 bases and J by 1 base, with 11 bases between the two germline ends. The DNA for the CDR3 is TGTGCCAGCAGTTACAACAGGGACCGGAACACTGAAGCTTTCTTT. This codes for CASSYNRDRNTEAFF.

The rearrangement links TRBV9 to TRBJ2-7; the match to TRBD2 covers 9 bases. The CDR3 has 16 amino acids. Losses at the gene ends were 3 bases for V and 4 bases for J; bases not matched to a gene: 11. CDR1 is SGDLS and CDR2 is YYNGEE in the germline V gene. In DNA form, the CDR3 reads TGTGCCAGCAGCGAGGGGGTAGCGGGAGCCGGTTACGAGCAGTACTTC. This sequence encodes CASSEGVAGAGYEQYF.

The table lists this clone with a count of one. The rearrangement uses TRBV27 and TRBJ2-2; TRBD2 aligns across 11 bases. The V gene end was trimmed by 6 bases and the J gene end by 4 bases; junction bases not matched to a gene: 7. The germline V gene encodes CDR1 MNHEY and CDR2 SMNVEV (reference sequence). This CDR3 comprises 16 residues. The CDR3 coding sequence is TGTGCCAGCAGAATGACTAGCGGGATCGGCACCGGGGAGCTGTTTTTT. Encoded protein: CASRMTSGIGTGELFF.

The CDR3 bases are TGTGCCAGCAGCCCCCCTACAGCCAGCACAGATACGCAGTATTTT. It is translated as CASSPPTASTDTQYF. The V call is TRBV9, the J call TRBJ2-3, with no clear D. The CDR3 has 15 residues. V lost 4 bases and J lost 0, with 12 bases in between. The V gene's germline CDR1 is SGDLS and CDR2 YYNGEE.

The chain is built from TRBV5-1 and TRBJ1-3, with TRBD1 matching over 8 bases. Trimming at V came to 0 bases and at J to 0 bases, leaving 5 bases not matched to a gene. Germline CDR1 SGHRS, CDR2 YFSETQ. This CDR3 spans 17 amino acids. The CDR3 here is CASSLAADRDSGNTIYF. In DNA, the CDR3 is TGCGCCAGCAGCTTGGCTGCGGACAGGGACTCTGGAAACACCATATATTTT. Combining the CDR3 with reference TRBV5-1 and TRBJ1-3 gives the whole variable domain KAGVTQTPRYLIKTRGQQVTLSCSPISGHRSVSWYQQTPGQGLQFLFEYFSETQRNKGNFPGRFSGRQFSNSRSEMNVSTLELGDSALYLCASSLAADRDSGNTIYFGEGSWLTVV.

The rearrangement joins TRBV6-6 to TRBJ1-1; 7 bases are shared with TRBD1. The CDR3 is 15 residues long. The germline CDR1 and CDR2 sequences are MNHNY and SVGAGI (reference sequence). Trimming cost V 5 bases and J 5 bases; bases outside gene matches: 11. CDR3 sequence reads: CASSTEGGRETEAFF. As DNA, the CDR3 is TGTGCCAGCAGTACCGAAGGGGGCAGAGAGACTGAAGCTTTCTTT.

The rearrangement uses TRBV29-1 and TRBJ1-1; D is unresolved. Germline CDR1 is SQVTM and CDR2 is ANQGSEA. The V and J ends lost 4 bases and 5 bases respectively, with 14 bases between them. The length of the CDR3 is 13 residues. CDR3 bases: TGCAGCGTTGTCCGGGGAACGGAGACTGAAGCTTTCTTT. The encoded protein is CSVVRGTETEAFF.

The rearrangement uses TRBV29-1 and TRBJ1-1; the D gene is possibly TRBD1 (6 bases). V shed 7 bases and J shed 11 bases, with 23 bases lying between them. This CDR3 comprises 13 residues. From germline, CDR1 is SQVTM and CDR2 ANQGSEA. Written as DNA, the CDR3 is TGCAGCGCCCATAAACCGGGGGCAGACCGCGCTTTCTTT. Translating it yields CSAHKPGADRAFF.

This chain uses TRBV6-5 with TRBJ2-1; no reliable D call. Trimming removed 7 bases at V and 3 bases at J, with 13 bases between. From germline, CDR1 is MNHEY and CDR2 SVGAGI. This CDR3 comprises 14 residues. The CDR3 DNA sequence: TGTGCCAGCACGTTCCGGTTCGACTACAATGAGCAGTTCTTC. Protein product: CASTFRFDYNEQFF.